The 4 T cell receptor beta chains presented below share a single source sample, sequenced in a study of T cell responses to AZD1222 COVID-19 vaccine. The table came from immunoSEQ multiplex PCR; TCRdb's copy has only in-frame clones and leaves some out. Altogether around 130,000 clones are present, more than 80% being singletons, with the ten largest covering around 3.8%. Here the sequenced sample was peripheral blood, taken 28 days after the second dose of the MenACWY control vaccine. The origin of the receptors is an adult who received the MenACWY meningococcal vaccine as a control.

This clone appeared a single time. This sequence joins TRBV19 and TRBJ1-1; a weak D match, TRBD1 (6 bases). The V end lost 3 bases, the J end lost 5 bases, and 10 bases lay between the germline ends. This CDR3 is built from 13 residues. Per germline, CDR1 LNHDA and CDR2 SQIVND (reference sequence). CDR3 sequence: CASSIQGRTEAFF. CDR3 nucleotides: TGTGCCAGTAGTATCCAGGGGAGGACTGAAGCTTTCTTT. Full variable domain (rest looked up from reference TRBV19 and TRBJ1-1): DGGITQSPKYLFRKEGQNVTLSCEQNLNHDAMYWYRQDPGQGLRLIYYSQIVNDFQKGDIAEGYSVSREKKESFPLTVTSAQKNPTAFYLCASSIQGRTEAFFGQGTRLTVV.

V and J are TRBV6-5 and TRBJ1-5; maybe TRBD1 (6 bases). The length of the CDR3 is 13 residues. CDR1 MNHEY and CDR2 SVGAGI come from the germline V gene. V was cut by 8 bases and J by 3 bases, with 11 bases left in between. CDR3 residues: CASLGAINQPQHF. The CDR3, as DNA: TGTGCCAGCCTGGGGGCTATCAATCAGCCCCAGCATTTT.

Note on this clone: Mismatch with germline at one junction end may stem from a read error. The genes are TRBV6-5 and TRBJ1-6, with D perhaps TRBD1 (5 bases). CDR3 size: 15 residues. Germline CDR1 is MNHEY and CDR2 is SVGAGI. The CDR3 region has the DNA TGTGCCAGCAGTTACTCGCGGGACCGGGGTTCACCCCCCCACTTT. Translated: CASSYSRDRGSPPHF.

J is TRBJ1-3 and V is TRBV6-1, with D uncertain. The germline V and J ends were trimmed by 2 bases and 7 bases, with 12 bases remaining between them. CDR1 is MNHNS and CDR2 is SASEGT in the germline V gene. The CDR3 covers 14 residues. The CDR3 DNA is TGTGCCAGCAGTGAAATTGGGGTCTCGAACACCATATATTTT. Translated, it gives CASSEIGVSNTIYF.